This T cell receptor (beta chain) was identified during a study of shared clonotypes between healthy human individuals. Study observations and caveats: A handful of donors shared approximately 5% of their naive CD4 clonotypes. Generation probabilities of non-shared clonotypes were lower (relative to those shared by all four donors).

CD4+ cells yielded CD45RA+ naive and CD45RA-negative memory subsets. Deletions cut 2 bases from V and 2 bases from J, with 8 bases between. From germline, CDR1 is SGHDT and CDR2 YYEEEE. The CDR3 runs to 15 residues. A note on this clone: Antigen specificity is unknown.

TCRdb's copy holds only in-frame clones and misses some; the assay was immunoSEQ multiplex PCR. This table holds almost 750,000 clones, 55% to 75% found once. Sequenced input: memory CD4+ T cells sorted from blood. Stated subset: CD45RA-negative fraction. This sequence originates from a woman in her 30s in good health. The genes are TRBV5-6 and TRBJ2-6; TRBD2 is a possible D gene (6 bases). The chain's CDR3 is CASSFRRAGANVLTF. DNA for the CDR3: TGTGCCAGCAGCTTTAGGAGGGCTGGGGCCAACGTCCTGACTTTC.